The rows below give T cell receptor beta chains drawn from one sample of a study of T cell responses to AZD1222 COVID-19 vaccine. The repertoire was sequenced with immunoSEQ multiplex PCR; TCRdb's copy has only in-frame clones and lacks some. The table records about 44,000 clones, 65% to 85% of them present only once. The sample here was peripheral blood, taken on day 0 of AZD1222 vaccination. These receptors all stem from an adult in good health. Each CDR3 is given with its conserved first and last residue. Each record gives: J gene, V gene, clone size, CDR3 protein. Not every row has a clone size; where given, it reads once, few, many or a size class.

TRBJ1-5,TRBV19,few,CASSGDDRASNQPQHF
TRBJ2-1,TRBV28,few,CASSSGGLAYNEQFF
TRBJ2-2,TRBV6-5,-,CASSYSAGVQTGELFF
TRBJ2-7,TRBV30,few,CAWHSGTGGYEQYF
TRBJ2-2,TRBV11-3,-,CASSPPTSGRSTGELFF
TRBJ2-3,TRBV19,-,CASSYIAGSTDTQYF
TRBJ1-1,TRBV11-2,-,CASSLDLNTEAFF
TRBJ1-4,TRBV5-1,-,CASSFNRDNFATNEKLFF
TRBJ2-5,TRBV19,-,CASSIGPVRTQYF
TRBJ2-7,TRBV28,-,CASSLHLAVLTYEQYF
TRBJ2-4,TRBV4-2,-,CASSQDPGAKNIQYF
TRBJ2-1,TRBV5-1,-,CASSPTGNEQFF
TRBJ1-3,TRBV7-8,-,CASSLAQGSGNTIYF
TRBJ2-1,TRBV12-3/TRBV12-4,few,CASSTGGNEQFF
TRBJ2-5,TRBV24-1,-,CATSDPGDRVGETQYF
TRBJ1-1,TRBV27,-,CASIFPAGNTEAFF
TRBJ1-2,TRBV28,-,CASHRGQRGYTF
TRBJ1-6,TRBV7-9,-,CASRGQGHNSPLHF
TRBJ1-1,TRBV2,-,CASSGEGLSGAFF
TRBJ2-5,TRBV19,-,CASSTGVGGWQETQYF
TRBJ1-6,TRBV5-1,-,CASSLTSAGSAPLHF
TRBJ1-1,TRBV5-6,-,CASSLHTEAFF
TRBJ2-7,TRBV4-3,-,CASSQDLQGKTYEQYF
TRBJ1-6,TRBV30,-,CAWSATGGRSPLHF
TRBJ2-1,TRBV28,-,CASSPFGSQDEQFF
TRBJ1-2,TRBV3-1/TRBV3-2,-,CASRSQGRDGYTF